The rows below give T cell receptor beta chains drawn from one sample of a study of T cell responses to AZD1222 COVID-19 vaccine. The assay was immunoSEQ multiplex PCR, and TCRdb's table has in-frame clones only and misses some. In the table there are some 190,000 clones, around 92% of which are singletons. This specimen consisted of peripheral blood, obtained on day 0 of AZD1222 vaccination. Receptors originate from an adult in good health. Both conserved end residues are part of each CDR3. The D gene is left open where the match is weak. Clone size, where shown, is once, few, many, or a class for clones that have expanded.

J gene,D gene,V gene,clone size,CDR3 length,CDR3 protein,CDR3 DNA
TRBJ1-2,NA,TRBV6-5,NA,11,CASIQGAAITF,TGTGCCAGCATCCAAGGGGCAGCAATCACCTTC
TRBJ1-1,NA,TRBV10-3,NA,14,CAISEWGGGTEAFF,TGTGCCATCAGTGAATGGGGAGGGGGCACTGAAGCTTTCTTT
TRBJ2-2,NA,TRBV24-1,NA,13,CATEAGPTGELFF,TGTGCCACCGAGGCAGGGCCGACCGGGGAGCTGTTTTTT
TRBJ2-2,NA,TRBV4-1,NA,14,CASSQARNTGELFF,TGCGCCAGCAGCCAAGCCCGGAACACCGGGGAGCTGTTTTTT
TRBJ1-2,TRBD1,TRBV29-1,NA,15,CSAILSGTGGFGYTF,TGCAGCGCGATCCTCTCCGGGACAGGGGGCTTTGGCTACACCTTC
TRBJ1-1,NA,TRBV5-1,NA,14,CASSLAGDGTEAFF,TGCGCCAGCAGCTTGGCCGGGGACGGCACTGAAGCTTTCTTT
TRBJ2-2,TRBD1,TRBV4-1,NA,16,CASSTGQAANTGELFF,TGCGCCAGCAGCACCGGACAGGCCGCGAACACCGGGGAGCTGTTTTTT
TRBJ1-2,NA,TRBV4-1,once,15,CASSQRGKANYGYTF,TGCGCCAGCAGCCAAAGGGGCAAAGCTAACTATGGCTACACCTTC
TRBJ2-1,NA,TRBV2,NA,16,CASSGSGSNSYNEQFF,TGTGCCAGCAGTGGATCCGGGTCTAACTCCTACAATGAGCAGTTCTTC
TRBJ1-2,TRBD1,TRBV25-1,NA,14,CASSGPGQGSGYTF,TGTGCCAGCAGTGGGCCGGGACAGGGTTCGGGCTACACCTTC
TRBJ1-2,NA,TRBV6-2/TRBV6-3,once,12,CASSYTGAGYTF,TGTGCCAGCAGTTACACCGGGGCTGGCTACACCTTC
TRBJ1-2,TRBD1,TRBV12-3/TRBV12-4,NA,13,CASSLTGLYGYTF,TGTGCCAGCAGTTTGACAGGGCTCTATGGCTACACCTTC
TRBJ1-3,TRBD1,TRBV6-1,NA,14,CASSETGARNTIYF,TGTGCCAGCAGTGAGACAGGGGCGAGGAACACCATATATTTT
TRBJ1-2,NA,TRBV29-1,NA,11,CSVEETRGYTF,TGCAGCGTTGAAGAGACCCGGGGCTACACCTTC
TRBJ1-5,NA,TRBV7-2,NA,13,CASSLDSGKPQHF,TGTGCCAGCAGCTTAGATTCCGGAAAACCCCAGCATTTT
TRBJ1-1,NA,TRBV19,NA,12,CASSIGQLEAFF,TGTGCCAGTAGTATAGGGCAGTTGGAAGCTTTCTTT
TRBJ2-1,NA,TRBV5-1,NA,12,CASSFYFNEQFF,TGCGCCAGCAGCTTCTACTTCAATGAGCAGTTCTTC
TRBJ1-1,NA,TRBV5-4,NA,14,CASSLGGQVREAFF,TGTGCCAGCAGCTTGGGAGGCCAGGTCCGTGAAGCTTTCTTT
TRBJ2-1,NA,TRBV5-3,NA,12,CARSWRGPEQFF,TGTGCCAGAAGCTGGCGGGGCCCCGAGCAGTTCTTC
TRBJ2-7,NA,TRBV6-5,NA,15,CASSYSGDPTYEQYF,TGTGCCAGCAGTTACTCAGGGGACCCTACCTACGAGCAGTACTTC
TRBJ1-5,TRBD1,TRBV4-2,NA,15,CASSQARDRNQPQHF,TGTGCCAGCAGCCAAGCGCGGGACAGGAATCAGCCCCAGCATTTT
TRBJ2-2,NA,TRBV27,once,15,CASSQGGANTGELFF,TGTGCCAGCAGTCAAGGGGGGGCGAACACCGGGGAGCTGTTTTTT
TRBJ1-2,NA,TRBV7-8,NA,14,CASSLTKTMGGYTF,TGTGCCAGCAGCTTGACCAAAACCATGGGAGGCTACACCTTC
TRBJ1-3,NA,TRBV19,NA,16,CASSIGAQDPGNTIYF,TGTGCCAGTAGTATAGGCGCGCAGGATCCTGGAAACACCATATATTTT